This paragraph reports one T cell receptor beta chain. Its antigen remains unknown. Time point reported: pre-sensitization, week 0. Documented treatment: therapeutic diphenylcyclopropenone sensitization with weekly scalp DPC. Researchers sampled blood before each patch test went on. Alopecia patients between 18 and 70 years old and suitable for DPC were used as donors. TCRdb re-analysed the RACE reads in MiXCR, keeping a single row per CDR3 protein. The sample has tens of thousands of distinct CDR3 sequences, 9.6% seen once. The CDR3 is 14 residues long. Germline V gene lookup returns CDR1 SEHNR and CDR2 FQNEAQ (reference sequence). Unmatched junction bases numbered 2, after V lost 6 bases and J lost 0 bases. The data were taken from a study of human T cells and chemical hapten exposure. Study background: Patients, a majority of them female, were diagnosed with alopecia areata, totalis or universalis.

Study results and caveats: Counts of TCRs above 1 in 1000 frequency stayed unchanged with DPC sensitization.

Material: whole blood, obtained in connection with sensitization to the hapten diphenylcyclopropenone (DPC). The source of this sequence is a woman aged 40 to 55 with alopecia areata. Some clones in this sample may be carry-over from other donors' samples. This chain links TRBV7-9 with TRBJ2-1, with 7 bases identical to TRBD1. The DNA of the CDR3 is TGTGCCAGCAGGGGGGACAGCTCCTACAATGAGCAGTTCTTC. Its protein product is CASRGDSSYNEQFF.